Sequencing of this T cell receptor (beta chain) was carried out in a study of beta chain features in type 1 diabetes. The study reverse transcribed the entire isolated RNA, so it sequenced expressed TCRB transcripts. Clones were sequenced by immunoSEQ multiplex PCR, and TCRdb holds only the in-frame ones, with some missing. The table lists about 650,000 clones, under 15% of them singletons, with around 0.12% in the top ten. Trimming shortened V by 0 bases and J by 3 bases, and 11 bases separated the two germline ends. CDR1 and CDR2 (germline): LGHNA, YSLEER. The CDR3 loop spans 15 amino acids. Only a few counts were recorded for this clone. What it binds is unknown. Study observations and caveats: Highly expressing activated T cells could be over-counted with a cDNA template. The study found moderately but significantly shorter TCRB CDR3s in all four CD4+ subsets of Type 1 diabetes patients.

The TCR originated in a young man with type 1 diabetes. V and J are TRBV4-3 and TRBJ1-2; D uncertain. Sequencing used naive CD4+ T cells from blood. CDR3 coding DNA: TGCGCCAGCAGCCAAGATAATCGGGCCCACTATGGCTACACCTTC. This gives the protein CASSQDNRAHYGYTF.